This T cell receptor beta chain was identified in a study of regulatory T cells in long-lasting Graves disease. Time point meaning: newly diagnosed GD, antithyroid drugs for less than 3 months. Extracted PBMC RNA gave rise to the TCR library. Arm-PCR of CDR3 regions and iRepertoire HTBI primers were used to build TCR beta libraries. MiXCR, applied by TCRdb to the multiplex PCR reads, yields one record per CDR3 protein. Of under 300,000 distinct CDR3 sequences listed, about 19% are singletons. The CDR3 has 16 residues. Germline V gene sequence: CDR1 LGHNA, CDR2 YSLEER. V lost 4 bases to trimming and J lost 4 bases, with 17 bases between them.

This TCR was recovered from a female donor with Graves disease. J is TRBJ2-1 and V is TRBV4-3; weak D call: TRBD2 (5 bases). The starting material was peripheral blood mononuclear cells (PBMCs), obtained at new diagnosis, from a patient treated with antithyroid drugs. The CDR3 DNA reads as TGCGCCAGCAGCCTTGACGGCACGGGGTCGTACAATGAGCAGTTCTTC. Translating gives CASSLDGTGSYNEQFF.